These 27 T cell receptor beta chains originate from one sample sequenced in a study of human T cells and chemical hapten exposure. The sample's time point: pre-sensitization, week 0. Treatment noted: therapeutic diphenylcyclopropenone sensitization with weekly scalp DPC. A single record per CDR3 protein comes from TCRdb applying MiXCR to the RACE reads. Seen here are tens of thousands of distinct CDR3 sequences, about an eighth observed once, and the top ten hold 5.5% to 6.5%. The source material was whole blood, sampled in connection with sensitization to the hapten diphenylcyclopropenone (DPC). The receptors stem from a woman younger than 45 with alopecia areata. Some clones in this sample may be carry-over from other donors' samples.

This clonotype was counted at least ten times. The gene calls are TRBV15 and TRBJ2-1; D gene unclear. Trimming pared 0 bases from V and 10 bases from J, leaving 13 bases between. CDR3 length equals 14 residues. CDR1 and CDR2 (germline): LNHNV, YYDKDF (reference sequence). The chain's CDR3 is CATSRDLASQEQFF. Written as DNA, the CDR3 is TGTGCCACCAGCAGAGATTTGGCCAGCCAAGAGCAGTTCTTC.

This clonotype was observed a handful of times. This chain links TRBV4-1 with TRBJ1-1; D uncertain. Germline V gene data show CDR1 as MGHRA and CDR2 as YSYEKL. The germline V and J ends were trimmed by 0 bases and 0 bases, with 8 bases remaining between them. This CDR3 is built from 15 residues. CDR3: CASSQDSNLNTEAFF. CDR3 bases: TGCGCCAGCAGCCAAGATTCGAACCTGAACACTGAAGCTTTCTTT.

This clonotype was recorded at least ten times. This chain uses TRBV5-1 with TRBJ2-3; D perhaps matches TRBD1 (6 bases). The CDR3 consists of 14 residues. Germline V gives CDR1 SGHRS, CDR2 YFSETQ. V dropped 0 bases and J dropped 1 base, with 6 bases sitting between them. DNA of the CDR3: TGCGCCAGCAGCTTGGACAGGGGCACAGATACGCAGTATTTT. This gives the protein CASSLDRGTDTQYF.

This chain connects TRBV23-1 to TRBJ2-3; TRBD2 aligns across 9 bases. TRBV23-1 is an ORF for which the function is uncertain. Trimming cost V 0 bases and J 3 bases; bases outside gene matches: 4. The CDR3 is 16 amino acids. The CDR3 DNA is TGCGCCAGCAGTCAATCGGAGCGGGAGGTGACAGATACGCAGTATTTT. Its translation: CASSQSEREVTDTQYF.

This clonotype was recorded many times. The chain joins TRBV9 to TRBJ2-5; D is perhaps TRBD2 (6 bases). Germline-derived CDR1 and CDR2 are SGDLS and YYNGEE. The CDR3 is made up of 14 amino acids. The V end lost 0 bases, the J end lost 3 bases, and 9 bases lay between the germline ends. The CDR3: CASSVGIAEETQYF. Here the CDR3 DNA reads TGTGCCAGCAGCGTAGGGATAGCGGAAGAGACCCAGTACTTC.

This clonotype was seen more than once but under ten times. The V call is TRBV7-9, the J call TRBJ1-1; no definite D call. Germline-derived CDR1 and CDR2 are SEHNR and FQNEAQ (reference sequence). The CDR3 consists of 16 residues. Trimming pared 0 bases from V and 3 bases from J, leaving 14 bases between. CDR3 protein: CASSLAVSRWDTEAFF. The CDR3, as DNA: TGTGCCAGCAGCTTAGCCGTTTCCCGGTGGGACACTGAAGCTTTCTTT.

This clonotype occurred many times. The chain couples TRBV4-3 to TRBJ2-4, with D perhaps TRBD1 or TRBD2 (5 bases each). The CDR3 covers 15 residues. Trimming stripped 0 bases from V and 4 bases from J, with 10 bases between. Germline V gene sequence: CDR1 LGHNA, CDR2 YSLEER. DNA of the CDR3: TGCGCCAGCAGCCAAGACTGGGACGGAAAAAACATTCAGTACTTC. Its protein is CASSQDWDGKNIQYF.

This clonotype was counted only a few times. CDR3 protein: CASNLGGMETQYF. In DNA, the CDR3 is TGTGCCAGCAACCTAGGGGGTATGGAGACCCAGTACTTC. This rearrangement joins TRBV6-2 or TRBV6-3 to TRBJ2-5, with D possibly being TRBD1 (6 bases). With 7 bases removed from V and 5 bases from J, the gap between germline ends came to 14 bases. This CDR3 has 13 residues. Germline assignment: CDR1 MNHEY and CDR2 SVGEGT.

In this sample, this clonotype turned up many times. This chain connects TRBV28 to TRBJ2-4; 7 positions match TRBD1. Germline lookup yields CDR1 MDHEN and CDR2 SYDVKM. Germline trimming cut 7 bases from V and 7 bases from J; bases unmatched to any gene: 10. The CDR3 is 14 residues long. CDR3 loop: CASKPPDRYNIQYF. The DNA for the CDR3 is TGTGCCAGCAAACCCCCGGACAGGTATAACATTCAGTACTTC.

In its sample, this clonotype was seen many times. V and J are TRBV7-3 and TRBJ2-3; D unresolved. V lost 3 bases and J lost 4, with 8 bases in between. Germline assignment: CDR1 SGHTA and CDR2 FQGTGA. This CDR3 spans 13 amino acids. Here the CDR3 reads CASSLTFSDTQYF. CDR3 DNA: TGTGCCAGCAGCTTGACATTTTCAGATACGCAGTATTTT.

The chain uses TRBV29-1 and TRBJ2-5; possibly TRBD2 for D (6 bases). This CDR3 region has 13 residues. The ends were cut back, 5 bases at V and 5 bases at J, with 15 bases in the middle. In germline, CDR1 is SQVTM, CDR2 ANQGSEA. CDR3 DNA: TGCAGCGTTCAGTCGGCGGGGACCGAGACCCAGTACTTC. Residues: CSVQSAGTETQYF.

The CDR3 here is CAGGDNYEQYF. The CDR3 DNA follows: TGTGCCGGCGGGGACAACTACGAGCAGTACTTC. J is TRBJ2-7 and V is TRBV6-2 or TRBV6-3; either TRBD1 or TRBD2 may supply D (6 bases each). The V gene lost 11 bases and the J gene lost 3 bases, with 11 bases spanning the gap. Germline assignment: CDR1 MNHEY and CDR2 SVGEGT. The CDR3 is 11 residues long.

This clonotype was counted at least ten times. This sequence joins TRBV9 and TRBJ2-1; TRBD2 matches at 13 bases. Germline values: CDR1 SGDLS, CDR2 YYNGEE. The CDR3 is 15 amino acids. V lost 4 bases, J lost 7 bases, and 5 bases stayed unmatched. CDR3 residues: CASSPGLAGVNEQFF. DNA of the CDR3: TGTGCCAGCAGCCCCGGACTAGCGGGAGTAAATGAGCAGTTCTTC.

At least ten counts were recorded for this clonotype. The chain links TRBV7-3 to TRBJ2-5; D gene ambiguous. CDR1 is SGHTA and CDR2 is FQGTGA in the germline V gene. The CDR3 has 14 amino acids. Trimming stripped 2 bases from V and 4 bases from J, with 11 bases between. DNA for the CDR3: TGTGCCAGCAGCTTAGGTGGCCGTTCAGAGACCCAGTACTTC. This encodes CASSLGGRSETQYF.

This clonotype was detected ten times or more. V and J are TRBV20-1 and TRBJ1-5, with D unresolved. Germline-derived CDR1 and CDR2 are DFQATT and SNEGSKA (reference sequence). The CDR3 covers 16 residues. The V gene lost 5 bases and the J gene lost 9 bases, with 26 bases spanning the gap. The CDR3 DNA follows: TGCAGTGCTGGCTCTTTCCAGAGGATAACTGATGGGCCCCAGCATTTT. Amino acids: CSAGSFQRITDGPQHF.

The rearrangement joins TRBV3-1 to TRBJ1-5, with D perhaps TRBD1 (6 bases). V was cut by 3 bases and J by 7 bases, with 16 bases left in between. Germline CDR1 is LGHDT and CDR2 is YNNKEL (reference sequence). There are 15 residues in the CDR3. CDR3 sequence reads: CASSHSGQGNQPQHF. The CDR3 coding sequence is TGTGCCAGCAGCCATTCTGGGCAGGGGAACCAGCCCCAGCATTTT.

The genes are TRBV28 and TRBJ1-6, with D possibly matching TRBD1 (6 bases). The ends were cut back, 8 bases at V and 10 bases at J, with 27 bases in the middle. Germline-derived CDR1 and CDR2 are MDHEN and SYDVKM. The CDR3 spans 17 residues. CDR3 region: CASYWGRGRRRRSPLHF. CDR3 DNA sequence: TGTGCCAGCTACTGGGGCAGGGGACGTCGTAGGAGATCACCCCTCCACTTT.

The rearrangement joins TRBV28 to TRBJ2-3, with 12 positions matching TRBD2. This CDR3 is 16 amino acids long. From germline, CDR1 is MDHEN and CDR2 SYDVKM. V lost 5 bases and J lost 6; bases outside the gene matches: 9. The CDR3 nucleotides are TGTGCCAGCAGTCCTAGCGGGAGGGTTCCGGTGGATACGCAGTATTTT. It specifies CASSPSGRVPVDTQYF. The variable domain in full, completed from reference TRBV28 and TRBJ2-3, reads DVKVTQSSRYLVKRTGEKVFLECVQDMDHENMFWYRQDPGLGLRLIYFSYDVKMKEKGDIPEGYSVSREKKERFSLILESASTNQTSMYLCASSPSGRVPVDTQYFGPGTRLTVL.

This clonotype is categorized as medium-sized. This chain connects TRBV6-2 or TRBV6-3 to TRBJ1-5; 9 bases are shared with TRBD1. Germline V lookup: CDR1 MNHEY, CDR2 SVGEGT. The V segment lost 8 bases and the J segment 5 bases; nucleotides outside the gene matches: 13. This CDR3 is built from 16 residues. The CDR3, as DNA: TGTGCCAGCCGTACCGGACAGGGGCGGGTGGATCAGCCCCAGCATTTT. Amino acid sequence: CASRTGQGRVDQPQHF.

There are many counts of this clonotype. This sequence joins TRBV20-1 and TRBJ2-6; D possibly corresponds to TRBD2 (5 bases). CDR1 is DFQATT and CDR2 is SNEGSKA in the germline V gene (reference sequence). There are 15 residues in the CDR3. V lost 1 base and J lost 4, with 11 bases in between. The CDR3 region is CSARAPGGGANVLTF. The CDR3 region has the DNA TGCAGTGCTAGAGCCCCCGGCGGGGGGGCCAACGTCCTGACTTTC.

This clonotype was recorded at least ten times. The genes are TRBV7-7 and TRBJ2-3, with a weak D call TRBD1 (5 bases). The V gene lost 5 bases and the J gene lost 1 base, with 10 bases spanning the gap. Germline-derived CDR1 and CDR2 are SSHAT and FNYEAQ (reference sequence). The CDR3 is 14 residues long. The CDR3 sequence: CASSAGLGTDTQYF. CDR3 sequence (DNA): TGTGCCAGCAGCGCAGGGCTAGGCACAGATACGCAGTATTTT.

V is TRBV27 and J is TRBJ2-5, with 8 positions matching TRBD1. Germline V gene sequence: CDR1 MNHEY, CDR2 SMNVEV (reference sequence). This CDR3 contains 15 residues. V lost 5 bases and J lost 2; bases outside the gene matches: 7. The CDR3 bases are TGTGCCAGCAGTACTTGGGACAGGCGACAAGAGACCCAGTACTTC. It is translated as CASSTWDRRQETQYF.

CDR3 in DNA: TGTGCCAGCTTTTCTACGAATTCACCCCTCCACTTT. Translated: CASFSTNSPLHF. J is TRBJ1-6 and V is TRBV28; D remains ambiguous. The length of the CDR3 is 12 residues. In germline, CDR1 is MDHEN, CDR2 SYDVKM. Trimming removed 8 bases from V and 7 bases from J, with 9 bases in between.

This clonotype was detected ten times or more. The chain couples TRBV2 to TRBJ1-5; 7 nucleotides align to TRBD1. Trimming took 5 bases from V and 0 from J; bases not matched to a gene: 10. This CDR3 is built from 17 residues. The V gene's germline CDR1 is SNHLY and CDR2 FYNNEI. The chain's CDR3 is CASSTRGTAYSNQPQHF. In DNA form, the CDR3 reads TGTGCCAGCAGTACACGGGGGACAGCTTATAGCAATCAGCCCCAGCATTTT.

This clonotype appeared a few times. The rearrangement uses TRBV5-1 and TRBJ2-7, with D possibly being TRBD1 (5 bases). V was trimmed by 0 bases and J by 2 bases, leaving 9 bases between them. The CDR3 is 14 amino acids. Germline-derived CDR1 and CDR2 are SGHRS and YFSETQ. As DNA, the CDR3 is TGCGCCAGCAGCTTGGTGACAGCCACCTACGAGCAGTACTTC. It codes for CASSLVTATYEQYF.

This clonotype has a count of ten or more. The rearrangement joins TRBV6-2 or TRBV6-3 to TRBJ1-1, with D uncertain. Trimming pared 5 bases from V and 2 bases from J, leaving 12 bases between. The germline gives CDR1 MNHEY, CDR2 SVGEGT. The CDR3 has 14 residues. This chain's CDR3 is CASSGVGRNTEAFF. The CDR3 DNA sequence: TGTGCCAGCAGTGGGGTCGGCAGAAACACTGAAGCTTTCTTT.

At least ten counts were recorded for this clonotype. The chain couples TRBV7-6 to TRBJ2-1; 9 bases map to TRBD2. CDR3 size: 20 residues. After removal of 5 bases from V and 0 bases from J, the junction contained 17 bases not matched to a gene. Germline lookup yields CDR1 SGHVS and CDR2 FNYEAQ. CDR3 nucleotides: TGTGCCAGCAGCCCGAAGACTAGCGGACTCCTCTCAAGCTCCTACAATGAGCAGTTCTTC. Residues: CASSPKTSGLLSSSYNEQFF.